The sequence of this TCR beta chain was determined in a study of immune characterization of retroperitoneal liposarcoma. Relative to its sample, this clonotype is hyperexpanded (1% or more). Each CDR3 protein is one row after TCRdb ran MiXCR on the PCR reads. Among under 3,000 distinct CDR3 sequences listed, 37% were seen once. CDR3 length: 16 amino acids. The ends were cut back, 2 bases at V and 9 bases at J, with 20 bases in the middle. The sequencing input was tumor tissue. The chain joins TRBV12-3 or TRBV12-4 to TRBJ2-4; no clear D gene. The clonotype originates from a male donor with retroperitoneal liposarcoma. The DNA of the CDR3 is TGTGCCAGCAGTTTATCTCCTCTTCCCCAAGTAGGCATTCAGTACTTC. This translates into CASSLSPLPQVGIQYF.